This T cell receptor beta chain was sequenced for a study of blood T cells in healthy people across ages. V lost 6 bases, J lost 0 bases, and 14 bases lay in between. This CDR3 is 14 amino acids long. Germline CDR1 is DFQATT and CDR2 is SNEGSKA (reference sequence). Using a J-beta primer mix together with a sample-barcoded 5' primer, a second PCR was run for roughly 6 to 12 cycles. TCRdb reprocessed the 5' RACE reads with MiXCR, giving one entry per CDR3 protein. The sample carries roughly 800,000 distinct CDR3 sequences, about 62% recorded once. The chain links TRBV20-1 to TRBJ2-5; TRBD1 or TRBD2 may be the D gene (7 bases each). The TCR comes from a man aged 25 to 40 in good health. Sequencing was done on a sample of blood. The CDR3 DNA is TGCAGTGCGGAGCAGGGGGGGAACCAAGAGACCCAGTACTTC. This sequence encodes CSAEQGGNQETQYF.